The table lists the clone carrying this T cell receptor beta chain with many counts. The antigen remains undetermined. The entry originates in a study of identical twins. Notes on the study in general: Not following the same donors, the study drew its conclusions from cross-sectional statistical analysis. Part of the zero-insertion signal could reflect confounding by invariant MAIT and iNKT cells.

There were only healthy Caucasians among the donors. This CDR3 region has 12 residues. Trimming at V came to 6 bases and at J to 7 bases, leaving 2 bases not matched to a gene. CDR1 and CDR2 from the germline V gene are MNHEY and SMNVEV (reference sequence). Template switching supplied a universal primer site; unique molecular identifiers were carried on the cDNA. TCRdb re-derived calls from the 5' RACE reads in MiXCR, one entry per CDR3 protein. In the table there are some 240,000 distinct CDR3 sequences, approximately 8.3% of which are singletons. These data are also associated with another study on yellow fever vaccine responses in identical twins.

The source material was CD8+ T cells sorted from blood. This receptor was obtained from a young woman in good health. This sequence joins TRBV27 and TRBJ2-1; 8 nucleotides line up with TRBD1. The CDR3 nucleotides are TGTGCCAGCAGACAGGGGGGAAATGAGCAGTTCTTC. Its translation is CASRQGGNEQFF.